The T cell receptor (beta chain) described here comes from a study of blood T cell repertoires in COVID-19. The wider study: Sample material is recorded as cDNA or gDNA derived from T cells, B-cell-depleted T cells, or PBMCs.

Ages ranged from about 18 to 89 years, with residence in about two dozen US areas. Participant-reported clinical history was the basis for cohort assignment. Clones were read by immunoSEQ multiplex PCR, and TCRdb kept only the in-frame ones, dropping some. The repertoire has about 140,000 clones, roughly 80% of them found once; the top ten carry 4.5% to 6%. This clone was picked up one time. This TCR came from a middle-aged man with acute COVID-19. Sample: PBMCs or T cells enriched from blood (not recorded which).

The CDR3 DNA reads TGTGCCAGCAGCCCCGAGGGGGCGCTTAGTAATGAGCAGTTCTTC. As protein: CASSPEGALSNEQFF. The genes are TRBV7-2 and TRBJ2-1, with 7 nucleotides matching TRBD1. The CDR3 covers 15 residues. V was clipped by 5 bases and J by 7 bases; unmatched bases: 11. Germline V lookup: CDR1 SGHTA, CDR2 FQGNSA.